Following are 26 T cell receptor beta chains from one sample sequenced in a study of beta chain features in type 1 diabetes. Findings of the study overall: A moderate, significant TCRB CDR3 shortening appeared in type 1 diabetes across four CD4+ subsets.

These receptors have no known antigen. Expressed TCRB transcripts were sequenced because the entire RNA isolate underwent reverse transcription. Sequenced by immunoSEQ multiplex PCR; TCRdb stores in-frame clones only, minus some. The repertoire has a few hundred thousand clones, over 9% of them found once; the top ten carry approximately 0.6%. The sample was central memory CD4+ T cells from blood. Every receptor here comes from a man aged 25-45 years with type 1 diabetes.

This clone has a handful of counts. The CDR3 DNA follows: TGTGCCAGCAGTTTGGTCGGACAGGGCCTTCGCGAGCAGTACTTC. Its translation: CASSLVGQGLREQYF. The chain joins TRBV28 to TRBJ2-7, with 8 bases fitting TRBD1. V lost 3 bases, J lost 6 bases, and 10 bases stayed unmatched. CDR1 is MDHEN, CDR2 SYDVKM, per germline. There are 15 residues in the CDR3.

This clone was observed a few times. The rearrangement links TRBV6-6 to TRBJ2-5; D is possibly TRBD1 (6 bases). Germline V lookup: CDR1 MNHNY, CDR2 SVGAGI (reference sequence). Trimming removed 0 bases from V and 4 bases from J, with 15 bases in between. This CDR3 has 16 amino acids. The CDR3 loop reads CASSYSQGSSGETQYF. In DNA, the CDR3 is TGTGCCAGCAGTTACTCGCAGGGGTCGAGCGGAGAGACCCAGTACTTC.

This clone was detected only a few times. V usage is TRBV29-1 and J usage is TRBJ2-4, with TRBD1 matching 9 bases. The CDR3 totals 15 residues. Losses at the gene ends were 1 base for V and 7 bases for J; bases not matched to a gene: 8. Germline V lookup: CDR1 SQVTM, CDR2 ANQGSEA. The chain's CDR3 is CSVEGRDRASNIQYF. DNA for the CDR3: TGCAGCGTTGAAGGCCGGGACAGGGCTTCGAACATTCAGTACTTC.

This clone was detected a few times. The rearrangement uses TRBV6-1 and TRBJ1-5; unclear D gene. The V gene's germline CDR1 is MNHNS and CDR2 SASEGT. The CDR3 contains 11 residues. V was shortened by 0 bases and J by 9 bases, with 3 bases between the two germline ends. The CDR3 coding sequence is TGTGCCAGCAGTGAAGCCGGGCCCCAGCATTTT. Its protein is CASSEAGPQHF.

This clone was counted a few times. The chain has TRBV6-5 and TRBJ2-1; D is perhaps TRBD1 or TRBD2 (5 bases each). CDR1 and CDR2 (germline): MNHEY, SVGAGI. The CDR3 is 14 amino acids. The V end was cut by 2 bases, the J end by 2 bases, with 7 bases between. The CDR3, as DNA: TGTGCCAGCAGTTACAGGGGACCCTACAATGAGCAGTTCTTC. It translates to CASSYRGPYNEQFF.

This clone was detected a few times. The V gene is TRBV7-2, the J gene TRBJ1-4, with TRBD1 as a possible D gene (5 bases). CDR3 size: 12 residues. V lost 1 base to trimming and J lost 8 bases, with 5 bases between them. Per the germline V gene, CDR1 is SGHTA and CDR2 is FQGNSA. The DNA of the CDR3 is TGTGCCAGCAGCTTAGGGACAGAAAAACTGTTTTTT. Its translation: CASSLGTEKLFF.

This clone was counted many times. The rearrangement joins TRBV7-2 to TRBJ2-2; D is unclear. The germline CDR1 and CDR2 sequences are SGHTA and FQGNSA. This CDR3 contains 14 residues. V was cut by 3 bases and J by 3 bases, with 8 bases left in between. The CDR3 protein is CASSLGSHTGELFF. The CDR3 nucleotides are TGTGCCAGCAGCTTGGGGTCCCACACCGGGGAGCTGTTTTTT.

This clone was counted many times. The chain uses TRBV7-6 and TRBJ2-5; 9 bases agree with TRBD1. Germline V gene lookup returns CDR1 SGHVS and CDR2 FNYEAQ. V was clipped by 4 bases and J by 5 bases; unmatched bases: 11. This CDR3 has 16 residues. This CDR3 is CASSSRPRDRAETQYF. In DNA, the CDR3 is TGTGCCAGCAGCTCCAGGCCACGGGACAGGGCGGAGACCCAGTACTTC. Supplemented by reference TRBV7-6 and TRBJ2-5, the full variable domain reads GAGVSQSPRYKVTKRGQDVALRCDPISGHVSLYWYRQALGQGPEFLTYFNYEAQQDKSGLPNDRFSAERPEGSISTLTIQRTEQRDSAMYRCASSSRPRDRAETQYFGPGTRLLVL.

J is TRBJ1-1 and V is TRBV7-6, with a weak D call TRBD1 (6 bases). V gave up 5 bases and J gave up 1 base, with 11 bases separating them. The CDR3 length is 14 residues. Germline CDR1 and CDR2: SGHVS and FNYEAQ. CDR3 region: CASSAGGGNTEAFF. The CDR3 DNA reads as TGTGCCAGCAGCGCTGGAGGGGGGAACACTGAAGCTTTCTTT.

The CDR3 here is CASSSTDLQFF. DNA of the CDR3: TGTGCCAGCAGCTCCACGGACCTGCAGTTCTTC. The V call is TRBV7-9, the J call TRBJ2-1; D uncertain. This CDR3 region has 11 residues. The germline gives CDR1 SEHNR, CDR2 FQNEAQ (reference sequence). Trimming took off 4 bases at V and 12 bases at J, with 10 bases between the two ends.

This chain links TRBV7-2 with TRBJ1-3, with a weak D call TRBD1 (6 bases). The germline V gene encodes CDR1 SGHTA and CDR2 FQGNSA. This CDR3 contains 16 residues. With 5 bases removed from V and 0 bases from J, the gap between germline ends came to 14 bases. CDR3 sequence: CASSPLTGISGNTIYF. Here the CDR3 DNA reads TGTGCCAGCAGCCCACTTACAGGGATCTCTGGAAACACCATATATTTT.

The chain links TRBV19 to TRBJ1-1, with 9 nucleotides matching TRBD1. The V gene's germline CDR1 is LNHDA and CDR2 SQIVND (reference sequence). V lost 6 bases to trimming and J lost 3 bases; unmatched junction nucleotides: 8. The CDR3 has 15 residues. CDR3 bases: TGTGCCAGTAGGCCCTGGGGGGACAGGGACACTGAAGCTTTCTTT. Amino acid sequence: CASRPWGDRDTEAFF.

This clone occurred a few times. Different DNA sequences within this sample yield the same CDR3. The rearrangement joins TRBV28 to TRBJ2-2; D unresolved. The CDR3 has 12 amino acids. Trimming cost V 6 bases and J 4 bases, with 6 bases left between them. Germline values: CDR1 MDHEN, CDR2 SYDVKM. The CDR3 protein is CASSLSTGELFF. In DNA form, the CDR3 reads TGTGCCAGCAGCTTGTCCACCGGGGAGCTGTTTTTT. The whole variable domain, filled in from reference TRBV28 and TRBJ2-2, reads DVKVTQSSRYLVKRTGEKVFLECVQDMDHENMFWYRQDPGLGLRLIYFSYDVKMKEKGDIPEGYSVSREKKERFSLILESASTNQTSMYLCASSLSTGELFFGEGSRLTVL.

The rearrangement links TRBV6-6 to TRBJ2-7; D not certain. CDR1 and CDR2 (germline): MNHNY, SVGAGI (reference sequence). The CDR3 loop spans 13 amino acids. Trimming removed 5 bases from V and 4 bases from J, with 12 bases in between. The CDR3 DNA is TGTGCCAGCAGTGCGCAGGTGGGGTACGAGCAGTACTTC. Translated: CASSAQVGYEQYF.

This sequence joins TRBV11-2 and TRBJ2-7; a possible D gene is TRBD2 (5 bases). Germline-derived CDR1 and CDR2 are SGHAT and FQNNGV. There are 15 residues in the CDR3. Trimming left V 1 base short and J 2 bases short, with 12 bases between. CDR3 protein: CASSLGISETYEQYF. In DNA, the CDR3 is TGTGCCAGCAGCTTAGGTATTAGCGAGACCTACGAGCAGTACTTC.

This clone was seen a handful of times. The chain employs TRBV28 and TRBJ2-3; no reliable D call. CDR1 is MDHEN and CDR2 is SYDVKM in the germline V gene. This CDR3 is 15 amino acids long. V lost 6 bases to trimming and J lost 3 bases, with 16 bases between them. The CDR3: CASSFGDVGTDTQYF. The CDR3, as DNA: TGTGCCAGCAGCTTCGGCGATGTCGGAACAGATACGCAGTATTTT.

The chain employs TRBV2 and TRBJ2-7; TRBD2 matches at 11 bases. Per the germline V gene, CDR1 is SNHLY and CDR2 is FYNNEI. Trimming cost V 7 bases and J 2 bases; bases outside gene matches: 13. The CDR3 extends over 17 amino acids. CDR3 in DNA: TGTGCCAGCACTTCAGCTAAGACTAGCGGGATAGCCTACGAGCAGTACTTC. As protein: CASTSAKTSGIAYEQYF.

The rearrangement joins TRBV7-9 to TRBJ1-1; D might be TRBD1 (6 bases). CDR1 is SEHNR, CDR2 FQNEAQ, per germline (reference sequence). Trimming left V 1 base short and J 10 bases short, with 19 bases between. The CDR3 runs 15 residues. The CDR3 loop reads CASSLVPGVGVAAFF. The CDR3 DNA reads TGTGCCAGCAGCTTAGTCCCAGGGGTGGGAGTGGCAGCTTTCTTT. The full variable domain, its missing parts supplied by reference TRBV7-9 and TRBJ1-1, is DTGVSQNPRHKITKRGQNVTFRCDPISEHNRLYWYRQTLGQGPEFLTYFQNEAQLEKSRLLSDRFSAERPKGSFSTLEIQRTEQGDSAMYLCASSLVPGVGVAAFFGQGTRLTVV.

This clone occurred many times. The chain recombines TRBV28 with TRBJ1-5, with TRBD1 matching over 7 bases. The J segment lost 7 bases and the V segment lost 6 bases, leaving 6 bases of the junction unmatched. CDR1 is MDHEN and CDR2 is SYDVKM in the germline V gene. This CDR3 is built from 13 residues. The CDR3 coding sequence is TGTGCCAGCAGCAATGACAGGGCCCAGCCCCAGCATTTT. It codes for CASSNDRAQPQHF.

This clone was observed a handful of times. The V call is TRBV2, the J call TRBJ2-3; a weak D match, TRBD2 (5 bases). V lost 4 bases, J lost 4 bases, and 9 bases lay in between. The CDR3 is 13 amino acids. Germline values: CDR1 SNHLY, CDR2 FYNNEI. The CDR3 is CASSVGGSDTQYF. The CDR3 DNA reads TGTGCCAGCAGTGTAGGAGGTTCAGATACGCAGTATTTT.

The rearrangement uses TRBV7-9 and TRBJ2-7; a possible D gene is TRBD2 (6 bases). With 1 base removed from V and 4 bases from J, the gap between germline ends came to 14 bases. This CDR3 is 15 amino acids long. The V gene's germline CDR1 is SEHNR and CDR2 FQNEAQ (reference sequence). CDR3 DNA sequence: TGTGCCAGCAGCTTAGTCTTCGGGAGTGGGTACGAGCAGTACTTC. Amino acids: CASSLVFGSGYEQYF. The whole variable domain, filled in from reference TRBV7-9 and TRBJ2-7, reads DTGVSQNPRHKITKRGQNVTFRCDPISEHNRLYWYRQTLGQGPEFLTYFQNEAQLEKSRLLSDRFSAERPKGSFSTLEIQRTEQGDSAMYLCASSLVFGSGYEQYFGPGTRLTVT.

This clone was detected a few times. The V gene is TRBV10-3, the J gene TRBJ2-7; the match to TRBD1 covers 8 bases. The J segment lost 6 bases and the V segment lost 6 bases, leaving 10 bases of the junction unmatched. CDR1 ENHRY and CDR2 SYGVKD come from the germline V gene. The length of the CDR3 is 14 residues. CDR3 nucleotides: TGTGCCATCAGATCAGGGGGCTATGAGGCCGAGCAGTACTTC. It codes for CAIRSGGYEAEQYF.

The genes are TRBV6-1 and TRBJ2-1, with D unresolved. Germline CDR1 reads MNHNS; CDR2 reads SASEGT. The length of the CDR3 is 11 residues. V lost 5 bases and J 8 bases, leaving 7 bases between the germline ends. The CDR3 DNA is TGTGCCAGCAGTTATCTTGATGAGCAGTTCTTC. Translation gives CASSYLDEQFF.

This CDR3 reads CASSLEWSYEQYF. The CDR3 coding sequence is TGTGCCAGCAGCTTAGAATGGTCCTACGAGCAGTACTTC. The rearrangement links TRBV7-9 to TRBJ2-7; no reliable D call. V lost 1 base and J 1 base, leaving 5 bases between the germline ends. The CDR3 has 13 residues. Germline V gene data show CDR1 as SEHNR and CDR2 as FQNEAQ (reference sequence).

This sequence joins TRBV5-1 and TRBJ2-5; 9 bases fit TRBD1. The CDR3 has 15 amino acids. The V and J ends lost 3 bases and 1 base, in that order; junction bases with no gene match: 4. Germline CDR1 SGHRS, CDR2 YFSETQ. This chain's CDR3 is CASSWGQGGQETQYF. The CDR3, as DNA: TGCGCCAGCAGCTGGGGACAGGGTGGCCAAGAGACCCAGTACTTC.

This clone was counted between two and nine times. The genes are TRBV10-3 and TRBJ2-2; 8 nucleotides agree with TRBD1. CDR1 and CDR2 (germline): ENHRY, SYGVKD. Trimming took 3 bases from V and 6 from J; bases not matched to a gene: 0. This CDR3 contains 13 residues. DNA of the CDR3: TGTGCCATCAGTGACAGGGGGCCCGGGGAGCTGTTTTTT. Its translation: CAISDRGPGELFF.